This is a list of T cell receptor beta chains from one sample in a study of glioma-infiltrating T cells. MiXCR, applied by TCRdb to the multiplex PCR reads, yields one record per CDR3 protein. The sample consists of about 140,000 distinct CDR3 sequences, 35% to 50% of them appearing once. The sequenced material came from glioma tissue, nonneoplastic brain tissue, or PBMCs (not recorded which). The receptors were sampled from a human donor with low-grade glioma or glioblastoma, undergoing nonglioma brain surgery, or in good health (not recorded which). Each CDR3 is given with its conserved first and last residue. The order of the fields is clone size, J gene, D gene, CDR3 length, V gene, CDR3 protein, CDR3 DNA. A D gene is named only where the DNA matches it firmly. Rows give clone size only sometimes, using once, few, many, or a class for an expanded clone.

.	TRBJ2-7	.	14	TRBV6-2/TRBV6-3	CARPKRRPAYEQYF	TGTGCCAGACCGAAGAGGCGTCCTGCCTACGAGCAGTACTTC
.	TRBJ2-5	.	13	TRBV24-1	CATSDFGSETQYF	TGTGCCACCAGTGATTTTGGGTCCGAGACCCAGTACTTC
many	TRBJ2-3	TRBD2	17	TRBV28	CASSSSYRLAESDTQYF	TGTGCCAGCAGTTCCTCTTACCGACTAGCGGAAAGCGATACGCAGTATTTT
.	TRBJ1-1	.	14	TRBV11-1	CASSLDAGQPEAFF	TGTGCCAGCAGCTTAGATGCAGGGCAACCTGAAGCTTTCTTT
many	TRBJ1-2	.	15	TRBV6-1	CASSPPGHSNYGYTF	TGTGCCAGCAGCCCGCCCGGACATTCCAACTATGGCTACACCTTC
.	TRBJ2-1	.	13	TRBV6-5	CASRPTAKNEQFF	TGTGCCAGCCGCCCGACGGCCAAGAATGAGCAGTTCTTC
.	TRBJ1-1	TRBD1	14	TRBV20-1	CSRPGTGFNTEAFF	TGCAGTCGTCCCGGGACAGGGTTTAACACTGAAGCTTTCTTT
.	TRBJ1-1	.	15	TRBV4-3	CASSQEHLQRAEAFF	TGCGCCAGCAGCCAAGAACATCTGCAAAGGGCTGAAGCTTTCTTT
.	TRBJ2-1	.	13	TRBV7-9	CASSLARGFEQFF	TGTGCCAGCAGCTTAGCTCGGGGCTTTGAGCAGTTCTTC
few	TRBJ2-1	.	13	TRBV20-1	CSALGDRDNEQFF	TGCAGTGCTCTTGGGGACCGAGACAATGAGCAGTTCTTC
few	TRBJ2-7	TRBD2	16	TRBV7-2	CASSLGPGGPLGEQYF	TGTGCCAGCAGCTTAGGTCCGGGGGGGCCCTTGGGCGAGCAGTACTTC
.	TRBJ1-1	TRBD1	15	TRBV28	CASRYNRGIHTEAFF	TGTGCCAGCAGATACAACAGGGGAATTCACACTGAAGCTTTCTTT
few	TRBJ2-7	.	14	TRBV4-2	CASSLNSLLNEQYF	TGTGCCAGCAGCTTAAACAGCCTCTTGAACGAGCAGTACTTC
.	TRBJ2-2	TRBD2	16	TRBV12-3/TRBV12-4	CASSLRPAGEPGELFF	TGTGCCAGCAGTTTACGCCCAGCGGGAGAACCCGGGGAGCTGTTTTTT
.	TRBJ2-2	.	12	TRBV6-1	CASTNRAGELFF	TGTGCCAGCACTAACAGGGCCGGGGAGCTGTTTTTT
.	TRBJ2-5	TRBD2	14	TRBV7-2	CASSFPGREGTQYF	TGTGCCAGCAGCTTCCCGGGAAGGGAGGGGACCCAGTACTTC
.	TRBJ2-3	TRBD2	13	TRBV10-2	CASIAGDTDTQYF	TGCGCCAGCATAGCGGGGGACACAGATACGCAGTATTTT
few	TRBJ1-1	.	12	TRBV11-2	CASSFSLTEAFF	TGTGCCAGCAGCTTTTCCCTCACTGAAGCTTTCTTT
many	TRBJ2-5	.	14	TRBV12-5	CASGLGQYQETQYF	TGTGCTAGTGGTTTGGGACAATACCAAGAGACCCAGTACTTC
.	TRBJ2-2	TRBD1	14	TRBV6-1	CATRGQGNTGELFF	TGTGCCACCAGGGGACAGGGAAACACCGGGGAGCTGTTTTTT
few	TRBJ2-2	TRBD2	15	TRBV7-2	CASRPGGPGTGELFF	TGTGCCAGCAGGCCGGGAGGGCCAGGCACCGGGGAGCTGTTTTTT
.	TRBJ1-5	TRBD1	16	TRBV28	CASSLPGQGGRQPQHF	TGTGCCAGCAGTTTGCCCGGACAGGGTGGGAGGCAGCCCCAGCATTTT
once	TRBJ1-2	.	16	TRBV4-3	CASSQVITVSLGGYTF	TGCGCCAGCAGCCAAGTCATCACAGTGTCGTTAGGCGGCTACACCTTC
.	TRBJ2-7	.	12	TRBV20-1	CSARVHGYEQYF	TGCAGTGCTAGAGTACATGGCTACGAGCAGTACTTC
few	TRBJ2-7	.	13	TRBV27	CAIRKTGTYEQYF	TGTGCCATCCGAAAGACAGGAACCTACGAGCAGTACTTC
few	TRBJ1-2	TRBD1	13	TRBV6-6	CASSSLTGTGYTF	TGTGCCAGCAGTTCCTTGACAGGGACTGGCTACACCTTC
many	TRBJ1-5	.	12	TRBV20-1	CSVVSGNQPQHF	TGCAGTGTAGTCTCGGGCAATCAGCCCCAGCATTTT
.	TRBJ2-1	.	14	TRBV9	CASSVLDDYNEQFF	TGTGCCAGCAGCGTACTCGACGATTACAATGAGCAGTTCTTC
medium-sized	TRBJ2-1	.	15	TRBV7-9	CASSLGIVVGDEQFF	TGTGCCAGCAGCTTAGGCATAGTGGTCGGCGATGAGCAGTTCTTC
.	TRBJ2-7	.	14	TRBV10-3	CAIRGTSSSYEQYF	TGTGCCATCAGGGGGACCTCGAGCTCCTACGAGCAGTACTTC
few	TRBJ1-4	.	15	TRBV28	CASSFTGPTNEKLFF	TGTGCCAGCAGTTTTACAGGGCCAACTAATGAAAAACTGTTTTTT
many	TRBJ2-7	.	15	TRBV7-2	CASSPGGQKTYEQYF	TGTGCCAGCAGCCCCGGGGGACAGAAAACCTACGAGCAGTACTTC
few	TRBJ1-1	.	13	TRBV28	CASTGTMNTEAFF	TGTGCCAGCACCGGAACAATGAACACTGAAGCTTTCTTT
few	TRBJ2-3	.	14	TRBV7-2	CASSQTGAAGTQYF	TGTGCCAGCAGCCAGACCGGGGCCGCGGGTACGCAGTATTTT
.	TRBJ2-3	TRBD1	15	TRBV6-6	CASSYSDRSPFTQYF	TGTGCCAGCAGTTACTCGGACAGGTCTCCCTTTACGCAGTATTTT
.	TRBJ1-1	.	15	TRBV4-1	CASSPIKGPPSEAFF	TGCGCCAGCAGCCCAATAAAGGGGCCGCCCTCTGAAGCTTTCTTT
.	TRBJ2-5	TRBD1	15	TRBV15	CATSRPQTGVETQYF	TGTGCCACCAGCAGGCCTCAAACAGGGGTAGAGACCCAGTACTTC
many	TRBJ2-3	.	13	TRBV7-9	CASSPRTADTQYF	TGTGCCAGCAGCCCCCGCACGGCAGATACGCAGTATTTT